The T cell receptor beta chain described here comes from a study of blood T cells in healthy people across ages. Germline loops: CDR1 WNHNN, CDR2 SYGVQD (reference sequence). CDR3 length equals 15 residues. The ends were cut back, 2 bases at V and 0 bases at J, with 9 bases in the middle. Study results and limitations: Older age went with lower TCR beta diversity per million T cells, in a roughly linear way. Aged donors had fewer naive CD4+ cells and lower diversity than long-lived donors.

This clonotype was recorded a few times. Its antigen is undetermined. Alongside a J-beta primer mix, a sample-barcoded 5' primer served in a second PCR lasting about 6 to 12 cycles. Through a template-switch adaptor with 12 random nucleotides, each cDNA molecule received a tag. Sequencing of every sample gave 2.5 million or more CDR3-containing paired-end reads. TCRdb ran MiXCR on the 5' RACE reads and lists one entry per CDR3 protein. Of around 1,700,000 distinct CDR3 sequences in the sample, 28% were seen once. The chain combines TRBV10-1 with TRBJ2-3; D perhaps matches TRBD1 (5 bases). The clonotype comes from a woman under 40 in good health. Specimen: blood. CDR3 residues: CASSEDRTSTDTQYF. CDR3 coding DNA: TGCGCCAGCAGTGAGGACAGAACTAGCACAGATACGCAGTATTTT.